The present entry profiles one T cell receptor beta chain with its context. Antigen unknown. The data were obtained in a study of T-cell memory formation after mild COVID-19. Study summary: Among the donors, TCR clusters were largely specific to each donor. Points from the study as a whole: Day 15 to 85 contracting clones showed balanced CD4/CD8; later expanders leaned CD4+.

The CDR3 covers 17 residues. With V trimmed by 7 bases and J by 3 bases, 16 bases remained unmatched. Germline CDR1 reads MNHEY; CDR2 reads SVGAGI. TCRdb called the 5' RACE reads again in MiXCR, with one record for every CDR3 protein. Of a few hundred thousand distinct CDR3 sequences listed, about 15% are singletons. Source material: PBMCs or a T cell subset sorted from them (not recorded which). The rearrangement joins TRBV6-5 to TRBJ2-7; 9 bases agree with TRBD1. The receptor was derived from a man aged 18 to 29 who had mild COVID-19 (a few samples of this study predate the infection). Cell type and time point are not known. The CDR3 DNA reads TGTGCCAGCATCCACCGGGACAGGGCGTTCGTAAACTACGAGCAGTACGTC. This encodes CASIHRDRAFVNYEQYV.